One sample yielded the 8 T cell receptor beta chains listed below, sequenced in a study of blood T cell repertoires in COVID-19. TCRdb keeps only in-frame clones here, not all; method: immunoSEQ multiplex PCR. The data show 250,000 to 300,000 clones, 86% seen once. Sequencing was done on a sample of peripheral blood. These receptors all come from a man younger than 40 with active or convalescent COVID-19.

The J gene is TRBJ2-7, the V gene TRBV7-6; 7 bases are shared with TRBD1. The CDR3 is 14 amino acids. Germline V gene data show CDR1 as SGHVS and CDR2 as FNYEAQ. With 6 bases clipped from V and 4 bases from J, the junction kept 9 bases outside the gene matches. This chain's CDR3 is CASSREQGLYEQYF. The DNA for the CDR3 is TGTGCCAGCAGTCGGGAACAGGGGCTGTACGAGCAGTACTTC.

The genes are TRBV25-1 and TRBJ2-7; 7 positions agree with TRBD1. The germline CDR1 and CDR2 sequences are MGHDK and SYGVNS. The CDR3 contains 17 residues. Trimming removed 6 bases from V and 1 base from J; junction bases left unmatched: 15. CDR3 nucleotides: TGTGCCAGCAGCATAGCTAACCGGGACAGAGATTCCTACGAGCAGTACTTC. Protein product: CASSIANRDRDSYEQYF.

V gene TRBV18 combines with J gene TRBJ2-7, with a weak D call TRBD2 (5 bases). CDR1 and CDR2 (germline): KGHSH, LQKENI. Trimming stripped 0 bases from V and 3 bases from J, with 18 bases between. There are 17 residues in the CDR3. CDR3 amino acids: CASSPPGLVGGRYEQYF. The CDR3 DNA reads as TGTGCCAGCTCACCACCGGGTTTAGTCGGAGGCCGCTACGAGCAGTACTTC.

This clone was detected once. This chain uses TRBV10-3 with TRBJ2-1, with TRBD1 as a possible D gene (6 bases). The CDR3 runs to 13 residues. The V end lost 6 bases, the J end lost 8 bases, and 14 bases lay between the germline ends. Looked up from germline, CDR1 is ENHRY and CDR2 is SYGVKD. CDR3 bases: TGTGCCATCAGGGATCAACAGGGCGATGAGCAGTTCTTC. This codes for CAIRDQQGDEQFF.

The count of this clone is one. The CDR3 region has the DNA TGCGCCAGCAGTCAATCCGCCTCGGGGGCAGATACGCAGTATTTT. Translation gives CASSQSASGADTQYF. The V gene is TRBV23-1, the J gene TRBJ2-3; tentatively, D is TRBD2 (6 bases). TRBV23-1 is an open reading frame, and its role is uncertain. V lost 0 bases to trimming and J lost 4 bases, with 11 bases between them. This CDR3 region has 15 residues.

V usage is TRBV9 and J usage is TRBJ1-1, with a tentative D call TRBD1 (5 bases). The germline CDR1 and CDR2 sequences are SGDLS and YYNGEE. The CDR3 has 15 amino acids. The germline V and J ends were trimmed by 2 bases and 1 base, with 12 bases remaining between them. The CDR3 sequence: CASSVGTAGNTEAFF. The CDR3 DNA is TGTGCCAGCAGCGTGGGGACTGCGGGGAACACTGAAGCTTTCTTT.

This chain links TRBV4-1 with TRBJ2-3; TRBD2 is a possible D gene (5 bases). CDR3 length: 15 residues. The germline CDR1 and CDR2 sequences are MGHRA and YSYEKL. The V end was cut by 1 base, the J end by 0 bases, with 8 bases between. The CDR3 region has the DNA TGCGCCAGCAGCCAAGTGGGCGGGAGCACAGATACGCAGTATTTT. Translation gives CASSQVGGSTDTQYF.

This clone was detected only once. The rearrangement joins TRBV13 to TRBJ2-3; D remains unclear. V lost 3 bases, J lost 7 bases, and 14 bases lay in between. The CDR3 covers 14 residues. CDR1 PRHDT and CDR2 FYEKMQ come from the germline V gene (reference sequence). Here the CDR3 DNA reads TGTGCCAGCAGCTTCGACTCCGAGACCAATACGCAGTATTTT. Translated: CASSFDSETNTQYF. The entire variable domain, with the rest obtained from reference TRBV13 and TRBJ2-3, is as follows: AAGVIQSPRHLIKEKRETATLKCYPIPRHDTVYWYQQGPGQDPQFLISFYEKMQSDKGSIPDRFSAQQFSDYHSELNMSSLELGDSALYFCASSFDSETNTQYFGPGTRLTVL.